The 27 T cell receptor beta chains below all came from one sample that was sequenced in a study of blood T cell repertoires in COVID-19. Profiling relied on immunoSEQ multiplex PCR, and the TCRdb table lists in-frame clones only, not all of them. The table includes more than 95,000 clones, approximately 87% detected once. The material sequenced was peripheral blood. All receptors derive from a man younger than 40 with acute or convalescent COVID-19.

The chain recombines TRBV9 with TRBJ1-5; 12 nucleotides line up with TRBD1. The CDR3 has 14 amino acids. The ends lost 3 bases at V and 6 bases at J; junction bases unmatched: 1. CDR1 is SGDLS and CDR2 is YYNGEE in the germline V gene. The CDR3 region has the DNA TGTGCCAGCAGCGAGGGACAGGGGGCTCAGCCCCAGCATTTT. Protein product: CASSEGQGAQPQHF.

This clone came up a few times. The chain is built from TRBV13 and TRBJ1-6, with TRBD1 identical over 7 bases. The CDR3 consists of 15 residues. Germline CDR1 is PRHDT and CDR2 is FYEKMQ (reference sequence). Trimming took 5 bases from V and 6 from J; bases not matched to a gene: 7. CDR3 sequence (DNA): TGTGCCAGCAGCCCAGGGGGGTCAGCTAATTCACCCCTCCACTTT. Translated: CASSPGGSANSPLHF.

The J gene is TRBJ2-7, the V gene TRBV7-9, with TRBD1 matching over 8 bases. The CDR3 has 15 residues. V trimming: 5 bases; J trimming: 7 bases; junction bases outside the gene matches: 13. Germline V gene lookup returns CDR1 SEHNR and CDR2 FQNEAQ (reference sequence). The CDR3 region is CASSPIIGTGVEQYF. The CDR3 coding sequence is TGTGCCAGCAGCCCTATTATTGGGACAGGTGTTGAGCAGTACTTC.

In its sample, this clone was seen once. The rearrangement links TRBV10-3 to TRBJ2-5; D may be TRBD1 (5 bases). The CDR3 spans 13 residues. V lost 3 bases and J 2 bases, leaving 7 bases between the germline ends. Germline lookup yields CDR1 ENHRY and CDR2 SYGVKD. The CDR3 sequence: CAISERQQETQYF. The CDR3 bases are TGTGCCATCAGTGAAAGACAGCAAGAGACCCAGTACTTC.

J is TRBJ2-1 and V is TRBV5-6; D not certain. The CDR3 covers 15 residues. Per germline, CDR1 SGHDT and CDR2 YYEEEE. Trimming stripped 0 bases from V and 0 bases from J, with 7 bases between. Here the CDR3 reads CASSLVLTSYNEQFF. The CDR3 DNA is TGTGCCAGCAGCTTGGTGCTAACCTCCTACAATGAGCAGTTCTTC.

This clone was picked up a small number of times. This chain connects TRBV5-1 to TRBJ1-1; D is perhaps TRBD1 (5 bases). Trimming removed 1 base from V and 11 bases from J, with 9 bases in between. The CDR3 runs to 11 residues. Germline CDR1 reads SGHRS; CDR2 reads YFSETQ. CDR3 in DNA: TGCGCCAGCAGCTTGCAGGGAACGGCTTTCTTT. It specifies CASSLQGTAFF.

The CDR3 is CASSLSGFTTTEAFF. For the CDR3, the DNA is TGCGCCAGCAGCTTGTCAGGATTTACGACCACTGAAGCTTTCTTT. V and J are TRBV5-1 and TRBJ1-1; D gene ambiguous. The CDR3 length is 15 residues. The V gene lost 1 base and the J gene lost 4 bases, with 14 bases spanning the gap. Germline CDR1 is SGHRS and CDR2 is YFSETQ.

The chain combines TRBV19 with TRBJ1-5, with 7 bases identical to TRBD1. The CDR3 loop spans 18 amino acids. V was clipped by 1 base and J by 0 bases; unmatched bases: 9. Per germline, CDR1 LNHDA and CDR2 SQIVND (reference sequence). The CDR3: CASSIVPDRSYSNQPQHF. CDR3 DNA sequence: TGTGCCAGTAGTATAGTCCCGGACAGGTCCTATAGCAATCAGCCCCAGCATTTT.

This clone was seen only a few times. This chain links TRBV6-5 with TRBJ1-2; D gene uncertain. The CDR3 sequence is 14 residues long. Germline V gene data show CDR1 as MNHEY and CDR2 as SVGAGI. The germline V and J ends were trimmed by 4 bases and 4 bases, with 13 bases remaining between them. CDR3 in amino acids: CASSSHDIPYGYTF. CDR3 bases: TGTGCCAGCAGTTCCCATGACATCCCCTATGGCTACACCTTC.

This clone was picked up one time. This chain joins TRBV9 and TRBJ1-1, with TRBD1 matching over 10 bases. The junction had 4 bases not matched to a gene; V was cut back by 2 bases and J by 0 bases. This CDR3 is built from 16 residues. From germline, CDR1 is SGDLS and CDR2 YYNGEE. CDR3 sequence reads: CASSVGTGALNTEAFF. The CDR3 DNA is TGTGCCAGCAGCGTCGGGACAGGGGCCTTGAACACTGAAGCTTTCTTT.

This clone was seen just once. The CDR3 DNA reads TGTGCCAGGGGGACAGGGTCGGTAAATCAGCCCCAGCATTTT. Residues: CARGTGSVNQPQHF. This chain connects TRBV19 to TRBJ1-5, with 9 bases fitting TRBD1. The CDR3 covers 14 residues. After removal of 9 bases from V and 4 bases from J, the junction contained 7 bases not matched to a gene. From germline, CDR1 is LNHDA and CDR2 SQIVND (reference sequence).

This clone came up a few times. The rearrangement links TRBV7-9 to TRBJ1-2, with D possibly being TRBD1 (6 bases). Per the germline V gene, CDR1 is SEHNR and CDR2 is FQNEAQ (reference sequence). Trimming took off 0 bases at V and 7 bases at J, with 12 bases between the two ends. The CDR3 runs 14 residues. CDR3 sequence: CASSLAAGERGYTF. The CDR3 DNA sequence: TGTGCCAGCAGCTTAGCGGCAGGGGAGCGTGGCTACACCTTC.

The V call is TRBV28, the J call TRBJ1-6; 10 positions agree with TRBD1. CDR3 length: 15 residues. Germline V gives CDR1 MDHEN, CDR2 SYDVKM. Trimming took 3 bases from V and 7 from J; bases not matched to a gene: 3. Here the CDR3 DNA reads TGTGCCAGCAGTTTTGGGGACAGGGGAAATTCACCCCTCCACTTT. This codes for CASSFGDRGNSPLHF.

The chain is built from TRBV6-4 and TRBJ2-1; D call uncertain. The V and J ends lost 3 bases and 0 bases respectively, with 3 bases between them. Germline V lookup: CDR1 MRHNA, CDR2 SNTAGT. The CDR3 has 13 residues. The CDR3 coding sequence is TGTGCCAGCAGTGAGAGCTCCTACAATGAGCAGTTCTTC. Its protein product is CASSESSYNEQFF.

This clone was counted between two and nine times. This chain links TRBV27 with TRBJ1-1; D uncertain. The CDR3 consists of 15 residues. CDR1 is MNHEY, CDR2 SMNVEV, per germline (reference sequence). Trimming left V 3 bases short and J 5 bases short, with 16 bases between. The CDR3 region has the DNA TGTGCCAGCAGTTTGGCTTCGCCGTCGGGGACTGAAGCTTTCTTT. Translating it yields CASSLASPSGTEAFF.

The chain combines TRBV11-3 with TRBJ1-3; D gene uncertain. The CDR3 runs to 15 residues. Germline V gives CDR1 SGHNT, CDR2 YENEEA. V lost 0 bases and J lost 0, with 6 bases in between. The CDR3 reads CASSLDPSSGNTIYF. The CDR3 DNA follows: TGTGCCAGCAGCTTAGATCCGAGCTCTGGAAACACCATATATTTT.

The V and J genes are TRBV29-1 and TRBJ2-2; 7 bases line up with TRBD1. This CDR3 contains 14 residues. With 2 bases clipped from V and 5 bases from J, the junction kept 5 bases outside the gene matches. CDR1 and CDR2 (germline): SQVTM, ANQGSEA. The CDR3 nucleotides are TGCAGCGTTGAAACCCAGGGGGTAACCGGGGAGCTGTTTTTT. Translating gives CSVETQGVTGELFF.

This clone appeared a few times. The genes are TRBV6-1 and TRBJ1-3; D gene uncertain. V lost 2 bases, J lost 0 bases, and 8 bases lay in between. This CDR3 has 15 amino acids. CDR1 is MNHNS, CDR2 SASEGT, per germline. As DNA, the CDR3 is TGTGCCAGCAGTGAAAGGGAGTTCTCTGGAAACACCATATATTTT. It codes for CASSEREFSGNTIYF.

The CDR3 DNA reads as TGCGCCAGCAGCCAAGAGGGACAGGGTAATTCACCCCTCCACTTT. Its translation: CASSQEGQGNSPLHF. The chain couples TRBV4-1 to TRBJ1-6, with 9 bases that match TRBD1. The germline V gene encodes CDR1 MGHRA and CDR2 YSYEKL. V lost 0 bases, J lost 6 bases, and 0 bases stayed unmatched. This CDR3 contains 15 residues.

This clone was seen just once. This sequence joins TRBV28 and TRBJ2-4, with 11 nucleotides matching TRBD2. Per germline, CDR1 MDHEN and CDR2 SYDVKM. This CDR3 is 18 amino acids long. V lost 7 bases, J lost 2 bases, and 13 bases stayed unmatched. This CDR3 is CASNYRLAGGGTKNIQYF. The CDR3, as DNA: TGTGCCAGCAACTACCGGCTAGCGGGAGGTGGGACCAAAAACATTCAGTACTTC.

The V gene is TRBV6-5, the J gene TRBJ2-7; 9 positions agree with TRBD2. This CDR3 comprises 15 residues. The germline gives CDR1 MNHEY, CDR2 SVGAGI. V lost 6 bases, J lost 3 bases, and 9 bases stayed unmatched. In nucleotides, the CDR3 is TGTGCCAGCAGGGTTAGCGGGGGTGGGGGCTACGAGCAGTACTTC. It encodes CASRVSGGGGYEQYF.

The V call is TRBV10-1, the J call TRBJ2-1, with D possibly matching TRBD2 (6 bases). The length of the CDR3 is 14 residues. Trimming took 0 bases from V and 14 from J, leaving 17 bases between them. Germline CDR1 reads WNHNN; CDR2 reads SYGVQD (reference sequence). The CDR3 loop is CASSESSLTGGEFF. CDR3 bases: TGCGCCAGCAGTGAGTCGTCACTGACCGGGGGAGAGTTCTTC.

This clone came up a few times. The chain has TRBV12-3 or TRBV12-4 and TRBJ1-2; TRBD1 is a possible D gene (6 bases). V was clipped by 7 bases and J by 3 bases, with 12 bases between them. This CDR3 contains 13 residues. As DNA, the CDR3 is TGTGCCAGCACTCAGCAGGGGTACTATGGCTACACCTTC. It is translated as CASTQQGYYGYTF.

This sequence joins TRBV11-3 and TRBJ2-1; 10 positions match TRBD1. V lost 5 bases, J lost 4 bases, and 5 bases stayed unmatched. The germline V gene encodes CDR1 SGHNT and CDR2 YENEEA. The CDR3 totals 15 residues. CDR3 amino acids: CASSPRTGGYNEQFF. Written as DNA, the CDR3 is TGTGCCAGCAGCCCTCGGACAGGGGGATACAATGAGCAGTTCTTC.

The genes are TRBV4-1 and TRBJ2-2, with TRBD2 matching over 8 bases. Germline loops: CDR1 MGHRA, CDR2 YSYEKL. Trimming took 1 base from V and 6 from J; bases not matched to a gene: 19. The CDR3 is 20 amino acids. CDR3: CASSQVVGIAGYPTPGELFF. In nucleotides, the CDR3 is TGCGCCAGCAGCCAAGTGGTCGGGATAGCGGGGTACCCGACTCCCGGGGAGCTGTTTTTT.

V is TRBV7-9 and J is TRBJ2-7; the D gene is possibly TRBD1 (5 bases). The CDR3 covers 14 residues. Germline V gene data show CDR1 as SEHNR and CDR2 as FQNEAQ (reference sequence). The V and J ends lost 2 bases and 4 bases respectively, with 12 bases between them. CDR3 DNA sequence: TGTGCCAGCAGCTTAATGTTCAGGGAATACGAGCAGTACTTC. Translation gives CASSLMFREYEQYF.

The chain couples TRBV19 to TRBJ1-6; D gene unclear. V was pared by 3 bases and J by 7 bases, with 7 bases between. Germline CDR1 is LNHDA and CDR2 is SQIVND (reference sequence). The length of the CDR3 is 13 residues. This chain's CDR3 is CASSIYRNSPLHF. The CDR3 region has the DNA TGTGCCAGTAGTATCTACAGAAATTCACCCCTCCACTTT.